One and the same sample provided the 2 T cell receptor beta chains below, sequenced in a study of identical twins. Using its own MiXCR run on the 5' RACE reads, TCRdb lists one record per CDR3 protein. The top ten hold about 0.91% of the sample, which has 400,000 to 650,000 distinct CDR3 sequences, under 25% seen once. The data also belong to a second study, concerning T cells expressing NK-cell markers.

The sample comprised CD4+ T cells sorted from blood. The receptors stem from a woman aged 18-29 years in good health.

The table lists this clonotype with a few counts. The rearrangement uses TRBV12-3 or TRBV12-4 and TRBJ1-1, with D maybe TRBD1 (6 bases). The CDR3 contains 14 residues. The germline V and J ends were trimmed by 6 bases and 8 bases, with 19 bases remaining between them. The CDR3 DNA reads as TGTGCCAGCAGGAAACAGGGAGGGAACCTAGAAGCTTTCTTT. This encodes CASRKQGGNLEAFF.

The chain has TRBV20-1 and TRBJ2-1; D not certain. The V and J ends lost 2 bases and 15 bases respectively, with 17 bases between them. The CDR3 runs 12 residues. CDR1 and CDR2 (germline): DFQATT, SNEGSKA (reference sequence). CDR3 region: CSARIPSDQAFF. For the CDR3, the DNA is TGCAGTGCTAGAATCCCCTCGGATCAGGCGTTCTTC.